This T cell receptor (beta chain) was captured by sequencing in a study of early T cells in non-severe SARS-CoV-2 infection. Study details: Sequencing of bulk RNA from unsorted whole blood was done, without chain pairing. Study-level points and caveats: Matching with VDJdb favored anti-spike CD8 responses (missing private and CD4 specificities).

Germline CDR1 is DFQATT and CDR2 is SNEGSKA (reference sequence). The CDR3 totals 14 residues. J gave up 1 base and V 6 bases, and 3 bases lay outside the gene matches. This clonotype was seen ten or more times. Its antigen remains unknown. Researchers tagged individual cDNA molecules with unique molecular identifiers. TCRdb re-called the 5' RACE reads with MiXCR, one entry per CDR3 protein. The data hold some 56,000 distinct CDR3 sequences, with 8% to 11% observed a single time. The sequence was collected from an adult who was a healthcare worker with PCR-confirmed SARS-CoV-2 infection or an uninfected control (not recorded which). Sequencing was performed on whole blood. The chain carries TRBV20-1 and TRBJ2-4, with TRBD2 matching over 10 bases. CDR3 sequence (DNA): TGCAGTGCCCTAGCGGGAGAGGCCAAAAACATTCAGTACTTC. The encoded protein is CSALAGEAKNIQYF.